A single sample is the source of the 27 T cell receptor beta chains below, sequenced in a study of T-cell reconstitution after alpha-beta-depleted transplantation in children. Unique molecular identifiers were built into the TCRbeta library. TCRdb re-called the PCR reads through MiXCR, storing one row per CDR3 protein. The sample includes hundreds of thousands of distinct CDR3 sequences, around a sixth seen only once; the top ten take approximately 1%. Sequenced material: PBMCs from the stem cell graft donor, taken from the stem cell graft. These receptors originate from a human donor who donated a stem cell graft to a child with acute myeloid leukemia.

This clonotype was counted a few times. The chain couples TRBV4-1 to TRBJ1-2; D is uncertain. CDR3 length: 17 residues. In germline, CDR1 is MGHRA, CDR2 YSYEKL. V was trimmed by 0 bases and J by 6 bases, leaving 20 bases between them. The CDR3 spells CASSQDVEAGPTNGYTF. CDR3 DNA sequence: TGCGCCAGCAGCCAAGATGTCGAGGCAGGCCCTACCAATGGCTACACCTTC.

The CDR3 coding sequence is TGTGCCAGCAGTTACTCGGCAGGTGAATTCTACGAGCAGTACTTC. Its protein product is CASSYSAGEFYEQYF. The V gene is TRBV27, the J gene TRBJ2-7; no firm D call. Trimming stripped 4 bases from V and 3 bases from J, with 16 bases between. From germline, CDR1 is MNHEY and CDR2 SMNVEV (reference sequence). This CDR3 comprises 15 residues.

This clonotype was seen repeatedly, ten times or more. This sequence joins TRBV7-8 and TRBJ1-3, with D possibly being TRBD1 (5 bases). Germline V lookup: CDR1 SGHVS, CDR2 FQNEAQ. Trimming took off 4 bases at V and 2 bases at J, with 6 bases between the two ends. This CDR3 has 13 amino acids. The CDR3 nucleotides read TGTGCCAGCAGCTCAGGGACTGGAAACACCATATATTTT. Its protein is CASSSGTGNTIYF.

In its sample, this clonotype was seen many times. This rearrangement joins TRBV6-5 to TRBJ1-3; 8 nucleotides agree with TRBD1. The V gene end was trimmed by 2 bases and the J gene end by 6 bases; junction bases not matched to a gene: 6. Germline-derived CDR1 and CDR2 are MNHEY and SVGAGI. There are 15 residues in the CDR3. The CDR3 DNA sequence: TGTGCCAGCAGTTACCAGGGGGCGAAGGAAAACACCATATATTTT. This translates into CASSYQGAKENTIYF.

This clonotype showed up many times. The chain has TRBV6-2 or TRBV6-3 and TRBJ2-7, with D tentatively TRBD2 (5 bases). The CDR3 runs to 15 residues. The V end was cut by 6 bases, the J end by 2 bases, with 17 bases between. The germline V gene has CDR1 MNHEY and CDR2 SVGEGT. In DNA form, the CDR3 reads TGTGCCAGCAGCCCCCGCGGACTCGACACCTACGAGCAGTACTTC. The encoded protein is CASSPRGLDTYEQYF.

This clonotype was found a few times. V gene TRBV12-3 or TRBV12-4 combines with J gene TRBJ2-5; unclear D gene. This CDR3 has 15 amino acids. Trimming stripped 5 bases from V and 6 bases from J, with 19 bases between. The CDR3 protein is CASSVVARSSKTQYF. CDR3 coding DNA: TGTGCCAGCAGTGTCGTGGCGCGTAGCTCGAAGACCCAGTACTTC.

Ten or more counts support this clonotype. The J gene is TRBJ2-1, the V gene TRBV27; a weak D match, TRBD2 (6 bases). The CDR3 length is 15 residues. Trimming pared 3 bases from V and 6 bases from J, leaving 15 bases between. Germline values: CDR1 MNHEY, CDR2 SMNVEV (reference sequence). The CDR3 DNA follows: TGTGCCAGCAGTTTTGATGGGGGGACCCCCAATGAGCAGTTCTTC. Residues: CASSFDGGTPNEQFF.

CDR3 protein: CSASWGLAGGTGELFF. In DNA form, the CDR3 reads TGCAGTGCTAGCTGGGGGCTAGCGGGGGGAACCGGGGAGCTGTTTTTT. The chain joins TRBV20-1 to TRBJ2-2, with TRBD2 matching 11 bases. Germline V CDR1 and CDR2: DFQATT, SNEGSKA (reference sequence). V lost 3 bases and J lost 5; bases outside the gene matches: 8. The CDR3 consists of 16 residues.

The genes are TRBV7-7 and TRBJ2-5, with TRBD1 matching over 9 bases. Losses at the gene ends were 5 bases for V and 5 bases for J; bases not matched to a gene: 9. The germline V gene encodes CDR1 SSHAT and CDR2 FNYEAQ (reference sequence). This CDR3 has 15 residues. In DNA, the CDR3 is TGTGCCAGCAGCATCGACAGGGGGGGACGGGAGACCCAGTACTTC. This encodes CASSIDRGGRETQYF.

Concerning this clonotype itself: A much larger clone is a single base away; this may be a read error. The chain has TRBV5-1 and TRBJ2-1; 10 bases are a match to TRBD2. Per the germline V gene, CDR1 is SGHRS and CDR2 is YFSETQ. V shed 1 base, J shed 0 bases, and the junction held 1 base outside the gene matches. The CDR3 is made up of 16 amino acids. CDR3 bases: TGCGCCAGCAGCTTGACTAGCGGGGCCTCCTACAATGAGCAGTTCTTC. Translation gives CASSLTSGASYNEQFF.

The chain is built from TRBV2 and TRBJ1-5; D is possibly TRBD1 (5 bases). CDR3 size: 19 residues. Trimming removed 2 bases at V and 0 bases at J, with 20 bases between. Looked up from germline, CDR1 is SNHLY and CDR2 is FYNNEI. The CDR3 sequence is CASSESQVGRGLSNQPQHF. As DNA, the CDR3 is TGTGCCAGCAGTGAATCACAAGTGGGAAGGGGTCTTAGCAATCAGCCCCAGCATTTT.

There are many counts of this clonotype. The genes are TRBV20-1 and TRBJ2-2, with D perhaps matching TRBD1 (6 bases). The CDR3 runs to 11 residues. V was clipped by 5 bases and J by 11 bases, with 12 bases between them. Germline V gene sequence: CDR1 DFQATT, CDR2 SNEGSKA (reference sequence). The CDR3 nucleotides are TGCAGTGCTTGGGGGCCCCGCGAGCTGTTTTTT. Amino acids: CSAWGPRELFF.

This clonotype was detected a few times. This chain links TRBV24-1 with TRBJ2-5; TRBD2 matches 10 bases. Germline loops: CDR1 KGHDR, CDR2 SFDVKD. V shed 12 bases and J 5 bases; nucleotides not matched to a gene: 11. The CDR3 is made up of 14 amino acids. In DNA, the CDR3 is TGTGCCTCCGCAGCTAGCGGGGGTCGGGAGACCCAGTACTTC. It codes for CASAASGGRETQYF.

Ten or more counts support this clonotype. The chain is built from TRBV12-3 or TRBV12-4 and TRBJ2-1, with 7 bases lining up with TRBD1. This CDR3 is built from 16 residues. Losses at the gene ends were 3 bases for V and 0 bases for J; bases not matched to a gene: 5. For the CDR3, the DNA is TGTGCCAGCAGTTTGAACGGACAGGCCTCCTACAATGAGCAGTTCTTC. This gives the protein CASSLNGQASYNEQFF.

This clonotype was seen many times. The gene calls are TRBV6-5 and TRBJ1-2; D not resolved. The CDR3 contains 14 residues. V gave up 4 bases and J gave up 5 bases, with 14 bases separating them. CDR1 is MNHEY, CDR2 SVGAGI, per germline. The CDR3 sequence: CASSFGQNLYGYTF. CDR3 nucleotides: TGTGCCAGCAGTTTCGGGCAGAACCTTTATGGCTACACCTTC.

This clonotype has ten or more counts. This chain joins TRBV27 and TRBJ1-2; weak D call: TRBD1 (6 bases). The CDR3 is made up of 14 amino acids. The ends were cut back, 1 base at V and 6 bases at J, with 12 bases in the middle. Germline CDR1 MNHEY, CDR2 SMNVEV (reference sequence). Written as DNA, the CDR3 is TGTGCCAGCAGTTTATTTCCCGAGGGGGATGGCTACACCTTC. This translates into CASSLFPEGDGYTF.

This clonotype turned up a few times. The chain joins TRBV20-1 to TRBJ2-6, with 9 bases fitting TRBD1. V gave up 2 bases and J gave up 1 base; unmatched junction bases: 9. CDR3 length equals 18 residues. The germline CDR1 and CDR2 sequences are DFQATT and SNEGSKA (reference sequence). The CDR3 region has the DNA TGCAGTGCTAGAACATACAGGGGGCAAAGGTCTGGGGCCAACGTCCTGACTTTC. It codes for CSARTYRGQRSGANVLTF.

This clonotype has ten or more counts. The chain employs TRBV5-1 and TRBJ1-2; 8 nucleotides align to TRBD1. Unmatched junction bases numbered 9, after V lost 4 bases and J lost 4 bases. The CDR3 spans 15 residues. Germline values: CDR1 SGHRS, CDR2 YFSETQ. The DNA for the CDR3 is TGCGCCAGCAGCCAAGACCCAGGGGGCTCCTATGGCTACACCTTC. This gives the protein CASSQDPGGSYGYTF. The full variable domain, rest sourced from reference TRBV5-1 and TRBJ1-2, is KAGVTQTPRYLIKTRGQQVTLSCSPISGHRSVSWYQQTPGQGLQFLFEYFSETQRNKGNFPGRFSGRQFSNSRSEMNVSTLELGDSALYLCASSQDPGGSYGYTFGSGTRLTVV.

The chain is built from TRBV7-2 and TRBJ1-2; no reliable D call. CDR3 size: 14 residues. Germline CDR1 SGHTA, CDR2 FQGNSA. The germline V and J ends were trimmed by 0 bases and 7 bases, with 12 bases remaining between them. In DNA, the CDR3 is TGTGCCAGCAGCTTAGCGACGATTTCCGGTGGCTACACCTTC. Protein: CASSLATISGGYTF. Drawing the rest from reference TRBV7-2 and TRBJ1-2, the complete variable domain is GAGVSQSPSNKVTEKGKDVELRCDPISGHTALYWYRQSLGQGLEFLIYFQGNSAPDKSGLPSDRFSAERTGGSVSTLTIQRTQQEDSAVYLCASSLATISGGYTFGSGTRLTVV.

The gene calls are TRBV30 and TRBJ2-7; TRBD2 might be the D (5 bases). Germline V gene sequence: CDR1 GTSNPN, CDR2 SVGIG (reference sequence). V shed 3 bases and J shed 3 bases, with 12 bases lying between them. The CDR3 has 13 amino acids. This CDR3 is CAWRQPEGYEQYF. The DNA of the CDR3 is TGTGCCTGGAGACAACCAGAGGGCTACGAGCAGTACTTC.

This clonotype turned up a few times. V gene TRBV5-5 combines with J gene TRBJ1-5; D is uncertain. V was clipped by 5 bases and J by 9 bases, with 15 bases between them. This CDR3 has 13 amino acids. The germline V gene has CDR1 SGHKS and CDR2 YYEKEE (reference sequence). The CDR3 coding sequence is TGTGCCAGCAGTCATAAGTCGGTGTCGCCCCAGCATTTT. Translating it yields CASSHKSVSPQHF.

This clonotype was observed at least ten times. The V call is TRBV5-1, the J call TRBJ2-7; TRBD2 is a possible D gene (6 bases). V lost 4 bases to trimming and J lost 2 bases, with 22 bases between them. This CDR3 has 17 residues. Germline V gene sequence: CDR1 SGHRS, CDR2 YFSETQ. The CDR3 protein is CASSPPLLGGLPYEQYF. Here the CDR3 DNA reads TGCGCCAGCAGCCCTCCGCTACTGGGCGGACTACCCTACGAGCAGTACTTC.

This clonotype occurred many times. The CDR3: CSVELGLEETQYF. The CDR3 DNA sequence: TGCAGCGTTGAATTAGGGCTTGAAGAGACCCAGTACTTC. The gene calls are TRBV29-1 and TRBJ2-5; D is ambiguous. V lost 2 bases, J lost 3 bases, and 10 bases lay in between. Germline V gene sequence: CDR1 SQVTM, CDR2 ANQGSEA. CDR3 length: 13 amino acids.

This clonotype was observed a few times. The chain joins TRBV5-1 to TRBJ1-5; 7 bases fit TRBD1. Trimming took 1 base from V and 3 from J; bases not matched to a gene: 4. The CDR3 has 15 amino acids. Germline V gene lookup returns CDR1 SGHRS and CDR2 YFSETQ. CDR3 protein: CASSLTGTVNQPQHF. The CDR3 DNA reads TGCGCCAGCAGCTTGACCGGGACAGTCAATCAGCCCCAGCATTTT.

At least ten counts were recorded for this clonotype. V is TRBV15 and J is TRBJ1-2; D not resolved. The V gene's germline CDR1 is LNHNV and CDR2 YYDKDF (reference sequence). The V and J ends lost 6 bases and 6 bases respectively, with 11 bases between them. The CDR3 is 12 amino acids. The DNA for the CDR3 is TGTGCCACCAGGGCGGAGCCGGATGGCTACACCTTC. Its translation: CATRAEPDGYTF.

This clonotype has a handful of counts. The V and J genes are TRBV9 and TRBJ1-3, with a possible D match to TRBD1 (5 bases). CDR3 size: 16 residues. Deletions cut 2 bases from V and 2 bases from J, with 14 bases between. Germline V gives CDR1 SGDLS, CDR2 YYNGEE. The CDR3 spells CASSVGTQLAGNTIYF. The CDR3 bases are TGTGCCAGCAGCGTCGGGACCCAGCTTGCTGGAAACACCATATATTTT.

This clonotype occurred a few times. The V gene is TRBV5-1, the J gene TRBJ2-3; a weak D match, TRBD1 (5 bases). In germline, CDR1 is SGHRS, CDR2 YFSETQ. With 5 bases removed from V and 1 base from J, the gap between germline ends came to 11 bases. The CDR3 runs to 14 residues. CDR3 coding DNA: TGCGCCAGCAGGAAGGGCAGGGGCACAGATACGCAGTATTTT. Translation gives CASRKGRGTDTQYF.